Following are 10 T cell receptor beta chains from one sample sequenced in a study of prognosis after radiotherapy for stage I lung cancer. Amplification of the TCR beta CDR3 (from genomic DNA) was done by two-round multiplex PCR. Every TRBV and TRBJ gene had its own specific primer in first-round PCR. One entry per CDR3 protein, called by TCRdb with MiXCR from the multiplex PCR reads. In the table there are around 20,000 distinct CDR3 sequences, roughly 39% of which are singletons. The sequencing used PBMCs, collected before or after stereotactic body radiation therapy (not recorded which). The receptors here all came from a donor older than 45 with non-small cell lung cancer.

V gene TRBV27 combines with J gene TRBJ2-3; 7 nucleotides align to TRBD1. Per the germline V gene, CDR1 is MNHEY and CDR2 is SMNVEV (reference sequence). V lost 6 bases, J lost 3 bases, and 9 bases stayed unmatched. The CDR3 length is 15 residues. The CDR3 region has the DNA TGTGCCAGCAGCCCACCCGACAGGGCTACAGATACGCAGTATTTT. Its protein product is CASSPPDRATDTQYF.

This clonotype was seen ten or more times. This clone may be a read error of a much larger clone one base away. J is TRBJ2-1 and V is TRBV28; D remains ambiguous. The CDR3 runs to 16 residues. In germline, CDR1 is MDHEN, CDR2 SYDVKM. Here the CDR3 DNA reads TGTGCCGGCAGCCCCCTGGTGGGCGGCTCCTACAATGAGCAGTTCTTC. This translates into CAGSPLVGGSYNEQFF. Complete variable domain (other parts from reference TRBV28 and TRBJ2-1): DVKVTQSSRYLVKRTGEKVFLECVQDMDHENMFWYRQDPGLGLRLIYFSYDVKMKEKGDIPEGYSVSREKKERFSLILESASTNQTSMYLCAGSPLVGGSYNEQFFGPGTRLTVL.

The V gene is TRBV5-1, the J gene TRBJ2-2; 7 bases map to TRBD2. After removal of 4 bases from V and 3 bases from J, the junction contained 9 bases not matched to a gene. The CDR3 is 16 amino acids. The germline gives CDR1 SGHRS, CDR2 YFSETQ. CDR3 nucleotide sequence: TGCGCCAGCAGCCAAATTGGGAGGGCGGACACCGGGGAGCTGTTTTTT. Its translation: CASSQIGRADTGELFF. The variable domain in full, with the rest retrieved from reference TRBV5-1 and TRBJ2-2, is KAGVTQTPRYLIKTRGQQVTLSCSPISGHRSVSWYQQTPGQGLQFLFEYFSETQRNKGNFPGRFSGRQFSNSRSEMNVSTLELGDSALYLCASSQIGRADTGELFFGEGSRLTVL.

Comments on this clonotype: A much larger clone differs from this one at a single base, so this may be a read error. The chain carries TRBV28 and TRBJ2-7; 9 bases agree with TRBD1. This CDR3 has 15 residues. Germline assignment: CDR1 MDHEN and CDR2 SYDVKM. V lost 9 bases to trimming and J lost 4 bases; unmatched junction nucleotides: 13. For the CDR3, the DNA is TGTGCCAGATTTAAGAGACAGGGGGGATCATACGAGCAGTACTTC. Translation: CARFKRQGGSYEQYF.

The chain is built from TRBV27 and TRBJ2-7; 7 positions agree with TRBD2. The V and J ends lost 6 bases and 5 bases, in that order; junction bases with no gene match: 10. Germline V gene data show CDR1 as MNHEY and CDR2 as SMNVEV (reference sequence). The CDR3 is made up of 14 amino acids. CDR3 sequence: CASSPGRGGNEQYF. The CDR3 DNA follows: TGTGCCAGCAGCCCGGGGAGGGGCGGAAACGAGCAGTACTTC.

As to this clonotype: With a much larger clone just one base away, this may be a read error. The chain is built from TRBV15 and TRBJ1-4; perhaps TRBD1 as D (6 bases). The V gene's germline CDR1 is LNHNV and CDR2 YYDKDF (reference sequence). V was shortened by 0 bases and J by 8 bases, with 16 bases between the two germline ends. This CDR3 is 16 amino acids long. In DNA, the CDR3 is TGTGCCACCAGCAGAGAGAGGACAGCTACGAGGGAAAAACTGTTTTTT. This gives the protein CATSRERTATREKLFF.

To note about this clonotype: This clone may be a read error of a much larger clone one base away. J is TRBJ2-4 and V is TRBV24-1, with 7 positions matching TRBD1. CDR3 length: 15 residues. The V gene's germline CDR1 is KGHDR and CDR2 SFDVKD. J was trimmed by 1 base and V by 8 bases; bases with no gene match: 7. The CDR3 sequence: CATKKGGAAKNIQYF. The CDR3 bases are TGTGCCACCAAAAAAGGGGGCGCCGCCAAAAACATTCAGTACTTC.

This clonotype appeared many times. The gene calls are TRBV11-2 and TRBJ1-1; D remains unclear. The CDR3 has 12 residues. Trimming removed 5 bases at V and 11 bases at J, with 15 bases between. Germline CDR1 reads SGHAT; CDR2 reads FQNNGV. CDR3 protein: CASSPSGFRAFF. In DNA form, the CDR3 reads TGTGCCAGCAGCCCAAGCGGCTTCAGGGCTTTCTTT.

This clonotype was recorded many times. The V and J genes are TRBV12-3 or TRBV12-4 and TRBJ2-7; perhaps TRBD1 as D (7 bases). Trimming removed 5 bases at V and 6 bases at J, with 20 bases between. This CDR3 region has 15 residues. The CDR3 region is CASSPGGAGAGEQYF. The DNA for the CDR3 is TGTGCCAGCAGTCCAGGGGGAGCGGGCGCTGGCGAGCAGTACTTC.

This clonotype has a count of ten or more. The CDR3 DNA reads as TGTGCCAGTAGTAGACAGGTGACCCAAGAGACCCAGTACTTC. Translation gives CASSRQVTQETQYF. The rearrangement links TRBV19 to TRBJ2-5, with D possibly matching TRBD1 (6 bases). The CDR3 extends over 14 amino acids. Germline lookup yields CDR1 LNHDA and CDR2 SQIVND (reference sequence). V lost 4 bases, J lost 1 base, and 10 bases lay in between.